What follows are 31 T cell receptor beta chains derived from one specimen sequenced in a study of Ad26.COV2.S vaccination and SARS-CoV-2 variants. Clones were sequenced by immunoSEQ multiplex PCR, and TCRdb holds only the in-frame ones, with some missing. The data show around 450,000 clones, with over 75% seen just once and more than 9% held by the top ten. The sample's treatment: about 20 received Ad26.COV2.S at low or high dose, single or two shots; 5 received placebo; per-sample allocation not given. Day 63 following the first vaccine or placebo injection was when the samples were taken. Here the sequenced sample was peripheral blood, taken in a trial of Ad26.COV2.S vaccine versus placebo. These receptors were taken from a person between 18 and 65 years old who received the Ad26.COV2.S COVID-19 vaccine or a placebo.

The sample holds one count of this clone. The V gene is TRBV5-1, the J gene TRBJ1-1; D unclear. In germline, CDR1 is SGHRS, CDR2 YFSETQ. The V gene lost 6 bases and the J gene lost 11 bases, with 26 bases spanning the gap. The length of the CDR3 is 15 residues. The CDR3 sequence is CASTWGGQTRGRAFF. In nucleotides, the CDR3 is TGCGCCAGCACCTGGGGAGGCCAGACTCGCGGGCGGGCTTTCTTT. The whole variable domain, filled in from reference TRBV5-1 and TRBJ1-1, reads KAGVTQTPRYLIKTRGQQVTLSCSPISGHRSVSWYQQTPGQGLQFLFEYFSETQRNKGNFPGRFSGRQFSNSRSEMNVSTLELGDSALYLCASTWGGQTRGRAFFGQGTRLTVV.

The V call is TRBV19, the J call TRBJ2-7; 13 nucleotides agree with TRBD2. J gave up 4 bases and V 2 bases, and 2 bases lay outside the gene matches. CDR1 LNHDA and CDR2 SQIVND come from the germline V gene (reference sequence). The CDR3 runs 15 residues. DNA of the CDR3: TGTGCCAGTAGTATACCGGGACTAGCGGGGTACGAGCAGTACTTC. Protein product: CASSIPGLAGYEQYF.

The J gene is TRBJ1-6, the V gene TRBV14; the D is unclear. CDR1 SGHDN and CDR2 FVKESK come from the germline V gene. The V end lost 6 bases, the J end lost 0 bases, and 12 bases lay between the germline ends. The CDR3 contains 16 residues. The CDR3: CASRVDMSSYNSPLHF. CDR3 nucleotides: TGTGCCAGCAGGGTAGACATGAGCTCCTATAATTCACCCCTCCACTTT.

The gene calls are TRBV9 and TRBJ1-2; 9 bases fit TRBD1. This CDR3 is 15 amino acids long. V dropped 4 bases and J dropped 4; count of bases not matched to a gene: 8. Germline V gene lookup returns CDR1 SGDLS and CDR2 YYNGEE. The CDR3 DNA is TGTGCCAGCAGCCCCGGGGACAGGGCTTTCTATGGCTACACCTTC. Translated: CASSPGDRAFYGYTF.

The J gene is TRBJ1-6, the V gene TRBV25-1, with 7 bases identical to TRBD1. Germline V gene data show CDR1 as MGHDK and CDR2 as SYGVNS. This CDR3 region has 15 residues. Trimming cost V 7 bases and J 0 bases; bases outside gene matches: 3. The CDR3 here is CASKRQGSYNSPLHF. The CDR3 DNA follows: TGTGCCAGCAAACGACAGGGCTCCTATAATTCACCCCTCCACTTT.

The chain links TRBV29-1 to TRBJ1-1; possible D gene TRBD1, 6 bases. CDR3 length: 15 amino acids. V lost 5 bases, J lost 3 bases, and 19 bases lay in between. Germline V gives CDR1 SQVTM, CDR2 ANQGSEA. The CDR3 sequence: CSVTRTQGVHTEAFF. The CDR3 coding sequence is TGCAGCGTTACCCGTACACAGGGCGTGCACACTGAAGCTTTCTTT.

The chain has TRBV7-3 and TRBJ2-1, with 11 bases matching TRBD2. Losses at the gene ends were 5 bases for V and 1 base for J; bases not matched to a gene: 4. This CDR3 region has 16 residues. The germline V gene has CDR1 SGHTA and CDR2 FQGTGA. The chain's CDR3 is CASSQVAGGSYNEQFF. The CDR3 nucleotides are TGTGCCAGCAGCCAAGTAGCGGGAGGGTCCTACAATGAGCAGTTCTTC.

The chain uses TRBV5-4 and TRBJ2-1; D is possibly TRBD2 (6 bases). The CDR3 loop spans 13 amino acids. V dropped 4 bases and J dropped 15 bases, with 20 bases sitting between them. Germline assignment: CDR1 SGHNT and CDR2 YYREEE (reference sequence). CDR3 loop: CASSVGSRTKGFF. In nucleotides, the CDR3 is TGTGCCAGCAGCGTTGGATCGAGGACTAAAGGGTTCTTC.

The V and J genes are TRBV7-9 and TRBJ1-3; D call uncertain. Trimming took 11 bases from V and 0 from J, leaving 8 bases between them. The CDR3 is made up of 12 amino acids. Germline CDR1 and CDR2: SEHNR and FQNEAQ (reference sequence). The CDR3 DNA follows: TGTGCCTACAGCGCCTCTGGAAACACCATATATTTT. Its protein is CAYSASGNTIYF. Drawing the rest from reference TRBV7-9 and TRBJ1-3, the complete variable domain is DTGVSQNPRHKITKRGQNVTFRCDPISEHNRLYWYRQTLGQGPEFLTYFQNEAQLEKSRLLSDRFSAERPKGSFSTLEIQRTEQGDSAMYLCAYSASGNTIYFGEGSWLTVV.

This clone was seen only once. The chain carries TRBV5-5 and TRBJ2-7, with D possibly being TRBD1 (6 bases). The V gene lost 3 bases and the J gene lost 3 bases, with 10 bases spanning the gap. CDR1 and CDR2 from the germline V gene are SGHKS and YYEKEE (reference sequence). This CDR3 is 13 amino acids long. CDR3: CASSSRQDYEQYF. The CDR3 DNA reads as TGTGCCAGCAGCTCGAGACAGGACTACGAGCAGTACTTC. Filled out from reference TRBV5-5 and TRBJ2-7, the complete variable domain reads DAGVTQSPTHLIKTRGQQVTLRCSPISGHKSVSWYQQVLGQGPQFIFQYYEKEERGRGNFPDRFSARQFPNYSSELNVNALLLGDSALYLCASSSRQDYEQYFGPGTRLTVT.

The chain recombines TRBV30 with TRBJ1-3; weak D call: TRBD1 (6 bases). Germline CDR1 and CDR2: GTSNPN and SVGIG (reference sequence). The CDR3 is 14 amino acids. V shed 8 bases and J shed 0 bases, with 14 bases lying between them. CDR3: CAATGKSSGNTIYF. The CDR3 nucleotides read TGTGCCGCAACAGGGAAGAGCTCTGGAAACACCATATATTTT. The variable domain in full, completed from reference TRBV30 and TRBJ1-3, reads SQTIHQWPATLVQPVGSPLSLECTVEGTSNPNLYWYRQAAGRGLQLLFYSVGIGQISSEVPQNLSASRPQDRQFILSSKKLLLSDSGFYLCAATGKSSGNTIYFGEGSWLTVV.

This clone was seen only once. The chain combines TRBV19 with TRBJ2-1, with D perhaps matching TRBD1 (6 bases). V was trimmed by 2 bases and J by 0 bases, leaving 8 bases between them. Germline assignment: CDR1 LNHDA and CDR2 SQIVND (reference sequence). The CDR3 has 15 residues. The CDR3: CASSILGGSYNEQFF. The CDR3 DNA reads TGTGCCAGTAGTATACTAGGGGGCTCCTACAATGAGCAGTTCTTC.

A note on this clone: The same CDR3 also results from other DNA sequences found in this sample. The chain carries TRBV5-1 and TRBJ2-7, with TRBD1 identical over 7 bases. The CDR3 spans 14 residues. Germline lookup yields CDR1 SGHRS and CDR2 YFSETQ. The ends lost 0 bases at V and 4 bases at J; junction bases unmatched: 4. CDR3 loop: CASSLGQGGYEQYF. The CDR3 bases are TGCGCCAGCAGCTTGGGACAGGGTGGATACGAGCAGTACTTC. The full variable domain, completed using reference TRBV5-1 and TRBJ2-7, is KAGVTQTPRYLIKTRGQQVTLSCSPISGHRSVSWYQQTPGQGLQFLFEYFSETQRNKGNFPGRFSGRQFSNSRSEMNVSTLELGDSALYLCASSLGQGGYEQYFGPGTRLTVT.

This chain uses TRBV3-1 (or the pseudogene TRBV3-2) with TRBJ2-7; the D is unclear. Germline assignment: CDR1 LGHDT and CDR2 YNNKEL (reference sequence). Trimming removed 0 bases from V and 6 bases from J, with 6 bases in between. CDR3 size: 12 residues. The CDR3 region is CASSQETSEQYF. The CDR3 DNA is TGTGCCAGCAGCCAAGAAACGAGCGAGCAGTACTTC.

The rearrangement joins TRBV6-2 or TRBV6-3 to TRBJ2-7; TRBD1 agrees at 7 bases. The CDR3 has 14 residues. The V gene's germline CDR1 is MNHEY and CDR2 SVGEGT. The J segment lost 2 bases and the V segment lost 5 bases, leaving 6 bases of the junction unmatched. The CDR3 coding sequence is TGTGCCAGCAGTACCATGGGACAGACCTACGAGCAGTACTTC. Its translation: CASSTMGQTYEQYF.

There are a few counts of this clone. The chain couples TRBV5-4 to TRBJ1-5; no definite D call. In germline, CDR1 is SGHNT, CDR2 YYREEE (reference sequence). V gave up 4 bases and J gave up 1 base, with 6 bases separating them. This CDR3 is 13 amino acids long. The DNA of the CDR3 is TGTGCCAGCAGCCGAGACAGCAATCAGCCCCAGCATTTT. It is translated as CASSRDSNQPQHF.

V and J are TRBV2 and TRBJ1-2; possible D gene TRBD1, 5 bases. The V and J ends lost 0 bases and 8 bases respectively, with 10 bases between them. CDR3 length: 13 amino acids. CDR1 is SNHLY and CDR2 is FYNNEI in the germline V gene. The CDR3: CASSEAGGYGYTF. The DNA of the CDR3 is TGTGCCAGCAGTGAAGCGGGGGGATACGGCTACACCTTC. Drawing the rest from reference TRBV2 and TRBJ1-2, the complete variable domain is EPEVTQTPSHQVTQMGQEVILRCVPISNHLYFYWYRQILGQKVEFLVSFYNNEISEKSEIFDDQFSVERPDGSNFTLKIRSTKLEDSAMYFCASSEAGGYGYTFGSGTRLTVV.

With respect to this clone: Other nucleotide sequences from this sample produce the same CDR3. This chain uses TRBV5-6 with TRBJ2-5; 10 bases line up with TRBD2. The CDR3 length is 15 residues. Trimming removed 1 base from V and 3 bases from J; junction bases left unmatched: 3. Germline V lookup: CDR1 SGHDT, CDR2 YYEEEE. This chain's CDR3 is CASSLRLAGEETQYF. For the CDR3, the DNA is TGTGCCAGCAGCTTGAGGCTAGCGGGAGAAGAGACCCAGTACTTC. Filled out from reference TRBV5-6 and TRBJ2-5, the complete variable domain reads DAGVTQSPTHLIKTRGQQVTLRCSPKSGHDTVSWYQQALGQGPQFIFQYYEEEERQRGNFPDRFSGHQFPNYSSELNVNALLLGDSALYLCASSLRLAGEETQYFGPGTRLLVL.

V is TRBV13 and J is TRBJ1-2, with D unresolved. The CDR3 is made up of 14 amino acids. Germline V gene lookup returns CDR1 PRHDT and CDR2 FYEKMQ (reference sequence). Between the trimmed V and J ends, which lost 0 bases and 7 bases, there was a span of 12 bases. For the CDR3, the DNA is TGTGCCAGCAGCTTAGGCCGACCTGCCTTTGGCTACACCTTC. It encodes CASSLGRPAFGYTF.

This clone was seen a handful of times. The V call is TRBV30, the J call TRBJ2-1; a possible D gene is TRBD2 (5 bases). CDR1 and CDR2 from the germline V gene are GTSNPN and SVGIG (reference sequence). V lost 0 bases and J lost 7, with 7 bases in between. The CDR3 covers 12 residues. CDR3 sequence: CAWSVTGNEQFF. The CDR3 DNA sequence: TGTGCCTGGAGTGTAACGGGAAATGAGCAGTTCTTC.

The CDR3 DNA is TGTGCCAGCAGCTATTACGGGCAGAATGTTAACTACGAGCAGTACTTC. It codes for CASSYYGQNVNYEQYF. This chain joins TRBV5-4 and TRBJ2-7; D is ambiguous. V was clipped by 3 bases and J by 3 bases, with 19 bases between them. Looked up from germline, CDR1 is SGHNT and CDR2 is YYREEE (reference sequence). The CDR3 spans 16 residues.

This rearrangement joins TRBV27 to TRBJ2-7; 7 nucleotides match TRBD1. Germline CDR1 reads MNHEY; CDR2 reads SMNVEV (reference sequence). The CDR3 is 14 residues long. V lost 5 bases and J lost 4; bases outside the gene matches: 8. The CDR3 region has the DNA TGTGCCAGCAGTGTCCGGGCCAGGGGGTACGAGCAGTACTTC. Its translation is CASSVRARGYEQYF.

V and J are TRBV18 and TRBJ1-5, with D possibly matching TRBD1 (6 bases). CDR3 length equals 13 residues. Trimming took off 3 bases at V and 5 bases at J, with 8 bases between the two ends. Germline V gives CDR1 KGHSH, CDR2 LQKENI. In DNA form, the CDR3 reads TGTGCCAGCTCACCGGGGACACATCAGCCCCAGCATTTT. This codes for CASSPGTHQPQHF. Full variable domain (rest looked up from reference TRBV18 and TRBJ1-5): NAGVMQNPRHLVRRRGQEARLRCSPMKGHSHVYWYRQLPEEGLKFMVYLQKENIIDESGMPKERFSAEFPKEGPSILRIQQVVRGDSAAYFCASSPGTHQPQHFGDGTRLSIL.

The chain couples TRBV7-6 to TRBJ1-4; no definite D call. The V gene lost 1 base and the J gene lost 4 bases, with 10 bases spanning the gap. Germline values: CDR1 SGHVS, CDR2 FNYEAQ. There are 15 residues in the CDR3. The CDR3 nucleotides are TGTGCCAGCAGCTTAGACGCGGGTCGTAATGAAAAACTGTTTTTT. It translates to CASSLDAGRNEKLFF. The full variable domain, its missing parts supplied by reference TRBV7-6 and TRBJ1-4, is GAGVSQSPRYKVTKRGQDVALRCDPISGHVSLYWYRQALGQGPEFLTYFNYEAQQDKSGLPNDRFSAERPEGSISTLTIQRTEQRDSAMYRCASSLDAGRNEKLFFGSGTQLSVL.

This clone was seen ten or more times. V usage is TRBV2 and J usage is TRBJ2-1; unclear D gene. Germline values: CDR1 SNHLY, CDR2 FYNNEI. V dropped 9 bases and J dropped 0 bases, with 9 bases sitting between them. The CDR3 consists of 13 residues. CDR3 loop: CARGSSSYNEQFF. The CDR3, as DNA: TGTGCCAGAGGCTCAAGCTCCTACAATGAGCAGTTCTTC.

The V gene is TRBV7-8, the J gene TRBJ2-7; 11 bases agree with TRBD2. The V gene's germline CDR1 is SGHVS and CDR2 FQNEAQ. CDR3 length equals 19 residues. After removal of 1 base from V and 4 bases from J, the junction contained 15 bases not matched to a gene. This CDR3 is CASSLGRLAGSEVKYEQYF. CDR3 sequence (DNA): TGTGCCAGCAGCTTAGGGAGACTAGCGGGAAGCGAAGTGAAATACGAGCAGTACTTC.

The V call is TRBV10-3, the J call TRBJ2-7; 12 nucleotides align to TRBD2. CDR1 is ENHRY and CDR2 is SYGVKD in the germline V gene. The ends lost 6 bases at V and 6 bases at J; junction bases unmatched: 6. The CDR3 runs to 14 residues. The CDR3 DNA sequence: TGTGCCATCAGCCAGACTAGCGGGAGTTCCGAGCAGTACTTC. Protein: CAISQTSGSSEQYF.

This clone occurred a few times. The J gene is TRBJ1-2, the V gene TRBV18; D is undetermined. Germline CDR1 and CDR2: KGHSH and LQKENI. V was shortened by 5 bases and J by 3 bases, with 13 bases between the two germline ends. This CDR3 is built from 14 residues. The CDR3 is CASSSAVGYYGYTF. The CDR3 nucleotides are TGTGCCAGCTCATCGGCAGTGGGGTACTATGGCTACACCTTC.

The chain combines TRBV2 with TRBJ1-6; 7 bases map to TRBD1. Germline V gene sequence: CDR1 SNHLY, CDR2 FYNNEI. The CDR3 length is 12 residues. V shed 6 bases, J shed 9 bases, and the junction held 2 bases outside the gene matches. CDR3 in amino acids: CASRGTVSPLHF. In DNA, the CDR3 is TGTGCCAGCAGGGGGACAGTTTCACCCCTCCACTTT.

V and J are TRBV7-9 and TRBJ2-5; 7 bases align to TRBD2. Trimming cost V 6 bases and J 5 bases; bases outside gene matches: 6. Germline V CDR1 and CDR2: SEHNR, FQNEAQ (reference sequence). The CDR3 is 13 amino acids. The CDR3 spells CASSQFGGETQYF. DNA for the CDR3: TGTGCCAGCAGTCAATTCGGGGGGGAGACCCAGTACTTC.

V usage is TRBV30 and J usage is TRBJ1-2; weak D call: TRBD1 (5 bases). The CDR3 is made up of 13 amino acids. Trimming cost V 2 bases and J 2 bases, with 9 bases left between them. CDR1 is GTSNPN, CDR2 SVGIG, per germline (reference sequence). This chain's CDR3 is CAWSWGSNYGYTF. The DNA for the CDR3 is TGTGCCTGGAGTTGGGGGTCCAACTATGGCTACACCTTC. Drawing the rest from reference TRBV30 and TRBJ1-2, the complete variable domain is SQTIHQWPATLVQPVGSPLSLECTVEGTSNPNLYWYRQAAGRGLQLLFYSVGIGQISSEVPQNLSASRPQDRQFILSSKKLLLSDSGFYLCAWSWGSNYGYTFGSGTRLTVV.